This T cell receptor beta chain was sequenced in a study of T cell changes during pregnancy in multiple sclerosis. CDR1 and CDR2 from the germline V gene are SGHVS and FQNEAQ. CDR3 size: 13 residues. Trimming stripped 2 bases from V and 3 bases from J, with 7 bases between. Libraries were prepared by immunoSEQ multiplex PCR; TCRdb keeps only in-frame clonotypes and omits some of them. Of tens of thousands of clones listed, roughly 93% were seen once; the top ten hold 1.4%. This TCR was sampled from a female donor with multiple sclerosis, enrolled in a pregnancy study. The gene calls are TRBV7-8 and TRBJ2-5; possible D gene TRBD2, 5 bases. Sequenced here: peripheral blood, sampled in the third trimester of pregnancy. The CDR3 DNA reads TGTGCCAGCAGCTTAAACGGGAAAGAGACCCAGTACTTC. This gives the protein CASSLNGKETQYF.